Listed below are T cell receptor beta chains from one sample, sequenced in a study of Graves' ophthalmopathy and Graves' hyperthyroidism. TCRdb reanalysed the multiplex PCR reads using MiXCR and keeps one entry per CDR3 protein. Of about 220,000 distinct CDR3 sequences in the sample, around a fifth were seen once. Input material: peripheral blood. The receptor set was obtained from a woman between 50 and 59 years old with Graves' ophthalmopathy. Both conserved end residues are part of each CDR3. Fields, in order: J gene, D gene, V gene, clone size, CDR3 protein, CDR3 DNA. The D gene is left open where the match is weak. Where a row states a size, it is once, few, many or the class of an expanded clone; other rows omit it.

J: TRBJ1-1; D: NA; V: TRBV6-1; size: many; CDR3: CASSVHGTEAFF; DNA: TGTGCCAGCAGTGTGCACGGAACTGAAGCTTTCTTT
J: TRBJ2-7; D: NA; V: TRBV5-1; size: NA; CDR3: CASSLGCPLYEQYF; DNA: TGCGCCAGCAGCTTGGGGTGCCCGCTCTACGAGCAGTACTTC
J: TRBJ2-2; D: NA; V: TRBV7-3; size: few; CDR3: CASSPGVGGRAGELFF; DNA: TGTGCCAGCAGCCCAGGGGTGGGCGGGAGAGCCGGGGAGCTGTTTTTT
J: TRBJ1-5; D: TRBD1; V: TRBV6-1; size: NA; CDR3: CASTLGTALQPQHF; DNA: TGTGCCAGCACCCTCGGGACAGCCCTTCAGCCCCAGCATTTT
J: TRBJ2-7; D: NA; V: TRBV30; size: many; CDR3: CAWSVSGNEQYF; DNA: TGTGCCTGGAGTGTATCGGGGAACGAGCAGTACTTC
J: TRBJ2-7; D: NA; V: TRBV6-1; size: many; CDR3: CASSDQSSYEQYF; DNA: TGTGCCAGCAGCGACCAGAGCTCCTACGAGCAGTACTTC
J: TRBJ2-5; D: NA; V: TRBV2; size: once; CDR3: CASSEEGLTGETQYF; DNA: TGTGCCAGCAGTGAGGAGGGGCTGACAGGAGAGACCCAGTACTTC
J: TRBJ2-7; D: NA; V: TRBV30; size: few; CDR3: CAWSRGGDYEQYF; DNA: TGTGCCTGGAGTAGGGGGGGGGACTACGAGCAGTACTTC
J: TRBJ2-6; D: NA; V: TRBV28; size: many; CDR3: CASSFHSLTSGANVLTF; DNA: TGTGCCAGCAGTTTTCACAGCTTAACCTCTGGGGCCAACGTCCTGACTTTC
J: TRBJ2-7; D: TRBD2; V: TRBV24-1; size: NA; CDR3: CATSKAGGTSYEQYF; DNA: TGTGCCACCAGTAAAGCGGGAGGAACCTCCTACGAGCAGTACTTC
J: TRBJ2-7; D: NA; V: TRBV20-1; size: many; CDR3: CSARDYQGIPYEQYF; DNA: TGCAGTGCTAGAGATTACCAGGGTATCCCCTACGAGCAGTACTTC
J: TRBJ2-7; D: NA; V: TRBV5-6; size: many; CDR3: CASRMRQAALSGEQYF; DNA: TGTGCCAGCAGAATGCGACAGGCAGCCCTGAGTGGCGAGCAGTACTTC
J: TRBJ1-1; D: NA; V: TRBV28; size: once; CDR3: CASSAPGRGTEAFF; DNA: TGTGCCAGCAGCGCTCCAGGCAGGGGTACTGAAGCTTTCTTT
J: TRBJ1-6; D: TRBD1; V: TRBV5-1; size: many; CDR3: CASSLVTGLNSPLHF; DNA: TGCGCCAGCAGCTTGGTGACAGGGCTTAATTCACCCCTCCACTTT
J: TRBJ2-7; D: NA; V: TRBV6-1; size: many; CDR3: CASRESSYEQYF; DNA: TGTGCCAGCAGGGAGAGCTCCTACGAGCAGTACTTC
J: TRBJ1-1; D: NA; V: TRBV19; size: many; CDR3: CASSKTGMGPTEAFF; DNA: TGTGCCAGTAGTAAAACAGGGATGGGGCCCACTGAAGCTTTCTTT
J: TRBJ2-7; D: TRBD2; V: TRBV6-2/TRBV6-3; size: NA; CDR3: CASSYAGRTSGIPYEQYF; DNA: TGTGCCAGCAGTTACGCGGGACGGACTAGCGGGATTCCCTACGAGCAGTACTTC
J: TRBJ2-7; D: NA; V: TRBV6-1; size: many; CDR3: CASSGGPGSYEQYF; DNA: TGTGCCAGCAGCGGGGGGCCTGGGTCCTACGAGCAGTACTTC
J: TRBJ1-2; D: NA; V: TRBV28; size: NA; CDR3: CASSLFGPLGGTNYGYTF; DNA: TGTGCCAGCAGTTTATTTGGACCACTCGGGGGGACAAACTATGGCTACACCTTC
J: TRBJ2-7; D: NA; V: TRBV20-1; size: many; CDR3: CSARHTSYEQYF; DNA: TGCAGTGCTAGACATACTAGCTACGAGCAGTACTTC
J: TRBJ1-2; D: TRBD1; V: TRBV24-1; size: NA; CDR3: CATSDPGQVTYGYTF; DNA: TGTGCCACCAGTGATCCGGGACAGGTGACTTATGGCTACACCTTC
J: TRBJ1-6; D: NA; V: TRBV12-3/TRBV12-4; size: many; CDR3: CASSRSGRQNSPLHF; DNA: TGTGCCAGCAGTCGCAGCGGGCGCCAGAATTCACCCCTCCACTTT
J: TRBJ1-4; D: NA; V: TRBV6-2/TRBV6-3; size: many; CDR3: CASSPQVGGHHEKLFF; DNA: TGTGCCAGCAGTCCACAGGTTGGGGGGCATCATGAAAAACTGTTTTTT
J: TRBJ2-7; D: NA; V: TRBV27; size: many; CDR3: CASSSRTSYEQYF; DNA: TGTGCCAGCAGTTCTCGGACTTCCTACGAGCAGTACTTC
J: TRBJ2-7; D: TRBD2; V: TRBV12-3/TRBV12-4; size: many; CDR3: CASSLGPGLDYEQYF; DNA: TGTGCCAGCAGTTTAGGACCGGGACTAGACTACGAGCAGTACTTC
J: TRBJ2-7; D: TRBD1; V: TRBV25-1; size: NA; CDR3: CASRESGTGGYEQYF; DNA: TGTGCCAGCAGGGAATCCGGGACAGGGGGCTACGAGCAGTACTTC
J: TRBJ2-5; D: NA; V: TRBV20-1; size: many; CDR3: CSADRLDRQETQYF; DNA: TGCAGTGCTGACCGCCTAGACAGACAAGAGACCCAGTACTTC
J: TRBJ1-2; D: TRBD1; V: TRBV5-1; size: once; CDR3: CASSLYRGDSDGYTF; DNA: TGCGCCAGCAGCCTGTACAGGGGGGACTCCGATGGCTACACCTTC
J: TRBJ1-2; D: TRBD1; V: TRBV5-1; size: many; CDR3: CASSLDQGASGSGYTF; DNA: TGCGCCAGCAGCTTGGACCAGGGGGCCTCTGGGTCTGGCTACACCTTC
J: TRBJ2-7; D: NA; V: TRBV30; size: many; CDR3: CAWSVRLNYEQYF; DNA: TGTGCCTGGAGTGTACGACTCAACTACGAGCAGTACTTC
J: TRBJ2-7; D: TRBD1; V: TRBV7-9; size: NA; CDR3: CASSGDRVYEQYF; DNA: TGTGCCAGCAGCGGAGACAGGGTCTACGAGCAGTACTTC
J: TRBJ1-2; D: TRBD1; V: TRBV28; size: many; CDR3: CASISPGQVYGYTF; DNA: TGTGCCAGCATTTCTCCGGGACAGGTATATGGCTACACCTTC